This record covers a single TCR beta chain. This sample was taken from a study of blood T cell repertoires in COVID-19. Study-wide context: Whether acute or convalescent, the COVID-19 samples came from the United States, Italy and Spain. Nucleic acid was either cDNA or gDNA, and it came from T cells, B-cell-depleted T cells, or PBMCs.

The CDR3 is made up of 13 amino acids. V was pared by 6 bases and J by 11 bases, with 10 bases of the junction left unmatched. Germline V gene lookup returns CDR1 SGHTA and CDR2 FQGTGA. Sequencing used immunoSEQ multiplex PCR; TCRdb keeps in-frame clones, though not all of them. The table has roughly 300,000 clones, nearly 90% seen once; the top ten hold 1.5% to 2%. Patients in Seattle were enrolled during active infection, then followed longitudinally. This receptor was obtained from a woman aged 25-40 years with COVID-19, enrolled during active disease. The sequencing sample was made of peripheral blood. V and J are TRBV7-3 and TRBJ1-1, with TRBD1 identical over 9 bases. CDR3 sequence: CASREGQGGPAFF. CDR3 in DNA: TGTGCCAGCAGGGAGGGACAGGGCGGTCCTGCTTTCTTT.